This TCR beta chain was sequenced for a study of T cells in Graves' hyperthyroidism and ophthalmopathy. The overall study: The blood sample was taken at first diagnosis, before treatment began. Study-level points and caveats: Separating ophthalmopathy from stable hyperthyroidism was achieved by a 13 V-J model.

There are 15 residues in the CDR3. The V and J ends lost 8 bases and 1 base respectively, with 17 bases between them. CDR1 and CDR2 (germline): MNHEY, SVGEGT. This clonotype came up a few times. Its antigen is as yet unknown. Clinical Activity Scores of at least 3, NOSPECS grades of at least 4 and durations under 3 months characterized ophthalmopathy patients. The investigators amplified TCR beta CDR3 regions from RNA transcripts. The HTBI set primed first-round TCR CDR3 RT-PCR. TCRdb processed the multiplex PCR reads anew with MiXCR; each CDR3 protein has one entry. The top ten hold about 11% of the sample, which has about 520,000 distinct CDR3 sequences, roughly 24% seen once.

The gene calls are TRBV6-2 or TRBV6-3 and TRBJ1-1; D might be TRBD1 (5 bases). The receptor was derived from a woman in her twenties or thirties with Graves' ophthalmopathy. Sequencing was performed on blood. The DNA for the CDR3 is TGTGCCAGCCGCGATCCGGGACGGCCGAACACTGAAGCTTTCTTT. Protein: CASRDPGRPNTEAFF.